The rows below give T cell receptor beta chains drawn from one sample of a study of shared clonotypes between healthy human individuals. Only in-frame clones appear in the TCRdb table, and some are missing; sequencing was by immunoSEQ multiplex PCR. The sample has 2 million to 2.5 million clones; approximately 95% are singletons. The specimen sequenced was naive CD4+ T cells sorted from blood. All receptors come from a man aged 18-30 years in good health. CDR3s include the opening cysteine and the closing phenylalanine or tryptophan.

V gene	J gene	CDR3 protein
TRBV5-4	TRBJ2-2	CASSLSASRTGELFF
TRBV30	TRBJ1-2	CAWSDRVGGYTF
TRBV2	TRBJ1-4	CASRGSLGEKLFF
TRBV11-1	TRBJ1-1	CASSTSPPGWQGDFEAFF
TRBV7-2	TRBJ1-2	CASSLGQYYGYTF
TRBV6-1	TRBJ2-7	CASRATNSYEQYF
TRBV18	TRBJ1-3	CASSPLDQSQNSGNTIYF
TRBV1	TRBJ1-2	CTSSQGTGNGPF
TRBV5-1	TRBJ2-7	CASSSGGTSGTNEQYF
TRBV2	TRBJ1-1	CASRVRQGEGNTEAFF
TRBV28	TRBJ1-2	CASREQASNYGYTF
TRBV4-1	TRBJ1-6	CASSEGPSLNNSPLHF
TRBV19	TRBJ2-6	CAIRTGEGSGANVLTF
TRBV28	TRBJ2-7	CASTGGSSYEQYF